This entry concerns a single T cell receptor beta chain. It has no known antigen specificity. With a far larger clone one base away, a read error is the likely cause. The sample belongs to a study of regulatory T cells in long-lasting Graves disease (TCRdb year 2021). Looking at the study overall: Patients with newly diagnosed Graves' disease had been on antithyroid drugs for under 3 months. Patients with persistent Graves' disease were compared with patients with newly diagnosed Graves' disease using TCR sequencing and RNA sequencing of peripheral blood. The study was conducted in China and was registered as a clinical trial. A total of about 35 samples underwent TCR sequencing, from some 13 patients with persistent Graves' disease and 20 or so patients with newly diagnosed Graves' disease. What the work shows at the level of the full study, not this receptor alone: Sequencing and analysis were restricted to the TCR beta chain. As a limitation, the authors acknowledged that the small sample size may reduce accuracy. TRBV28, TRBJ1-2 and TRBJ2-5 were preferentially used in persistent disease, while TRBV20-1 and TRBJ2-1 were favored in newly diagnosed disease. Persistent Graves' disease patients showed lower TCR Shannon entropy and fewer highly expanded clones than newly diagnosed patients, suggesting clonal expansion. The study examined only peripheral blood because the primary lesion, thyroid tissue, could not be accessed. More public clonotypes were shared among persistent patients (2,741) than among newly diagnosed patients (966).

Read against the paper, the sample's time point label means: newly diagnosed GD, antithyroid drugs for less than 3 months. For both TCR sequencing and RNA sequencing, RNA was extracted from PBMCs in TRIzol. The diagnosis of Graves' disease followed American Thyroid Association guidelines. Recruitment of patients was carried out at an endocrinology department in Xi'an, China. From each patient, 8 to 10 milliliters of peripheral blood was collected into an EDTA anticoagulant tube. Ficoll Paque Plus density gradient separation was used to isolate PBMCs, and no additional T cell sorting was done. An Agilent 2100 Bioanalyzer and agarose gel were used to check RNA quality, while a NanoDrop 2000 measured RNA concentration. For CDR1 and CDR2, the germline V gene lists MNHGY and SVAAGI. The CDR3 numbers 14 residues from cysteine through phenylalanine. CDR3 DNA is the only sequence kept; it has 42 bases, read in frame from the first base.

Receptor libraries were prepared by multiplex PCR. The sequencing machine was an Illumina HiSeq 4000. To build TCR beta libraries, CDR3 regions were amplified by Arm-PCR using iRepertoire HTBI primers. Gel purification was performed on PCR products prior to sequencing. The paper's processing steps were these. Across samples, fewer than 70 TRBV and 15 or so TRBJ segments were identified and used for gene usage analysis of CDR3 amino acid clonotypes. COPE and FqMerger were used to merge filtered high-quality paired reads into contigs. Contigs were aligned with BLAST to IMGT TRBV, TRBD and TRBJ reference genes, and CDR3 was defined per IMGT. Any clonotype with a frequency above 0.1% was classified as a highly expanded clone. Repertoire diversity was measured by Shannon entropy, and V-J evenness by the Gini coefficient. A clonotype found in more than one individual was treated as public. TCRdb itself trimmed the public reads at Q25 with fastp, ran MiXCR and retained productive beta chains. Entries that share a CDR3 protein sequence are merged under the most common genes and DNA. The V and J calls here are based on TCRdb, not the publication. The sample table shows roughly 520,000 distinct CDR3 sequences, and more than 10% are seen once. In total, the top ten clones hold about 8.3% of the sample.

The data were also submitted as part of a second study, on T cells in Graves' hyperthyroidism and ophthalmopathy. From that second study: Stable Graves' hyperthyroidism was defined as no progression to ophthalmopathy during 18 months of follow-up. Hyperthyroidism patients were newly diagnosed, had a disease duration of under 2 months, and were aged 18 to 65 years. Any patient with an uncontrolled infection, another autoimmune disease, pregnancy or lactation was excluded. Diagnoses relied on clinical symptoms, serum thyroxine and TRAb, thyroid ultrasound and orbital computed tomography. The first round of RT-PCR for the TCR CDR3 was performed with the HTBI primer set and the Qiagen OneStep RT-PCR kit. Most expanded thyroid clonotypes (frequency above 0.001) were also found in blood, which suggests that blood repertoires may mirror thyroid immune responses. A model built on a 13 V-J signature distinguished ophthalmopathy from stable hyperthyroidism, reaching about 88% sensitivity and 81% to 83% specificity in cross-validation and 80%/75% in testing. During validation, the model predicted progression to ophthalmopathy a median of around six months ahead of onset, with roughly 65% sensitivity and under 85% specificity. TCR V-J signatures able to tell the groups apart were searched for in a discovery cohort of more than 90 patients, of whom roughly 42 had Graves' ophthalmopathy and roughly 58 had stable Graves' hyperthyroidism. Whether ophthalmopathy could be predicted prospectively was tested in an independent validation cohort made up of roughly 19 hyperthyroidism patients plus 17 patients who later progressed to ophthalmopathy. The roughly 100 discovery patients were randomly divided into training and test sets at a 7:3 ratio. Thyroid tissue and blood T-cell repertoires from six Graves' hyperthyroidism patients were also compared in the study. After blood sampling, hyperthyroidism patients were treated with methimazole at a starting dose of 30 mg daily, and ophthalmopathy patients were treated with high-dose intravenous methylprednisolone. Libraries were constructed in a second round of multiplex PCR, after which size selection and purification were performed. Libraries were sequenced paired-end with 100 bp reads on an Illumina HiSeq2000. SOAPnuke was used to process the raw data, throwing out any read that contained adapters or uncalled bases, had a mean Phred below 15, or lacked an exact constant-primer or identifier match. High-quality paired reads were merged using COPE v1.2.5, and each unique nucleotide sequence was defined as a clonotype. MiTCR v1.1 was used to align the clonotypes against IMGT TRBV, TRBD and TRBJ reference segments. Analysis was restricted to V-J combinations with a frequency above 0.0001, which covered just over 98% of repertoires. A TCS score was defined as the ratio of F50 (clonal expansion) to E x V (chaos), with BLOSUM62-based TCRdist applied between CDR3 peptides within each V-J. Welch's t-statistics and random forest reduced some 510 V-J features to roughly 13, which were used in a naive Bayes classifier (R e1071). No statistical method was used to fix the sample size in advance, and group allocation was not hidden from the investigators. The paper reports TCR Vbeta CDR3 sequencing of approximately 140 peripheral blood samples: under 45 ophthalmopathy, around 80 hyperthyroidism and around 17 progressor patients.

The clonotype originates from a woman in her twenties or thirties with Graves disease. Donor details come from another sample of the same person, matched by shared clones. This specimen consisted of peripheral blood mononuclear cells (PBMCs), obtained at new diagnosis, from a patient treated with antithyroid drugs. The sequence is built from TRBV6-9 and TRBJ2-5; a confident D gene designation cannot be given. With the DNA end fitting TRBJ2-1 better, the J assignment may be wrong. The CDR3 amino acid sequence is: CAGSYGDPSNEQFF. The DNA reads as follows: TGTGCCGGCAGTTACGGAGACCCAAGCAATGAGCAGTTCTTC.